This entry is about one TCR beta chain. What it recognizes is unknown. The data originate from a study of neoadjuvant anti-PD-1 for oral cavity cancer. Study conclusions and caveats: Treg/Th17 ratio rose with pretreatment blood and fell with post-treatment tumor TCRbeta clonality.

Most PBMC samples had 480 ng input DNA in six replicates. Profiled with immunoSEQ multiplex PCR; TCRdb holds only in-frame clones, not every one. The sample carries roughly 67,000 clones, 83% recorded once. Stage II-IVA oral cavity squamous cell carcinoma was new and untreated by systemic or radiation therapy. The V gene's germline CDR1 is GTSNPN and CDR2 SVGIG (reference sequence). The CDR3 is made up of 12 amino acids. The V end lost 3 bases, the J end lost 9 bases, and 14 bases lay between the germline ends. The input for sequencing was PBMCs, taken before nivolumab (anti-PD-1) treatment. The sequence was obtained from a person between 35 and 79 years old with oral cavity squamous cell carcinoma. This rearrangement joins TRBV30 to TRBJ1-1; D possibly corresponds to TRBD1 (5 bases). The CDR3 nucleotides read TGTGCCTGGAGGGGGACCGGGACGAAAGCTTTCTTT. Its protein is CAWRGTGTKAFF.